One sample yielded the 25 T cell receptor beta chains listed below, sequenced in a study of post-analysis software for immune sequencing data. Included in the TCR beta cDNA libraries were unique molecular identifiers. TCRdb re-called the PCR reads through MiXCR, storing one row per CDR3 protein. The sample includes hundreds of thousands of distinct CDR3 sequences, approximately 59% of them seen just once. Findings of the study overall: In patients, about five TRBV segments were more frequent than in controls, with TRBV5-6, TRBV5-1 and TRBV20-1 among them.

The antigens of these receptors remain unknown. Sequenced: blood. The source is a girl aged 2 to 10 with multiple sclerosis.

Points on this clonotype: A junction boundary mismatches the germline segment, possibly from a read error. V and J are TRBV5-5 and TRBJ2-3; 8 nucleotides align to TRBD2. The CDR3 covers 16 residues. Germline loops: CDR1 SGHKS, CDR2 YYEKEE (reference sequence). The CDR3 region is CANSAGREGSTDTQYF. The CDR3 DNA reads TGTGCCAACAGCGCCGGCCGGGAGGGGAGCACAGATACGCAGTATTTT.

This clonotype was seen once. This sequence joins TRBV6-6 and TRBJ2-4; 8 bases align to TRBD2. The J call is uncertain, as TRBJ2-7 better fits the DNA end. From germline, CDR1 is MNHNY and CDR2 SVGAGI (reference sequence). The CDR3 is 15 amino acids. The CDR3 here is CASSSEAGVPNEQYF. In DNA, the CDR3 is TGTGCCAGCAGTTCCGAAGCGGGAGTACCCAACGAGCAGTACTTC.

The rearrangement uses TRBV15 and TRBJ2-7, with 8 bases that match TRBD2. Germline values: CDR1 LNHNV, CDR2 YYDKDF (reference sequence). There are 15 residues in the CDR3. The J segment lost 2 bases and the V segment lost 1 base, leaving 4 bases of the junction unmatched. The CDR3 region is CATSRVAGSTYEQYF. The CDR3 DNA follows: TGTGCCACCAGCAGAGTAGCGGGATCGACCTACGAGCAGTACTTC.

The chain joins TRBV11-2 to TRBJ2-6; unclear D gene. V was cut by 5 bases and J by 0 bases, with 11 bases left in between. Per germline, CDR1 SGHAT and CDR2 FQNNGV. The CDR3 extends over 16 amino acids. The CDR3 DNA follows: TGTGCCAGCAGCCCACGACGGAGCTCTGGGGCCAACGTCCTGACTTTC. It yields the protein CASSPRRSSGANVLTF.

This chain uses TRBV20-1 with TRBJ2-7; D possibly corresponds to TRBD2 (7 bases). There are 13 residues in the CDR3. In germline, CDR1 is DFQATT, CDR2 SNEGSKA (reference sequence). Trimming cost V 4 bases and J 2 bases, with 12 bases left between them. CDR3 bases: TGCAGTGCTAACAGGGAGGGCCCCTACGAGCAGTACTTC. This translates into CSANREGPYEQYF.

This clonotype was recorded once. The CDR3 DNA follows: TGCAGTGCTACGACCGGACTCCGAAATGGCGGCTACACCTTC. Protein: CSATTGLRNGGYTF. The chain couples TRBV20-1 to TRBJ1-2; D remains ambiguous. Germline V gene sequence: CDR1 DFQATT, CDR2 SNEGSKA (reference sequence). V was cut by 4 bases and J by 8 bases, with 20 bases left in between. This CDR3 is built from 14 residues.

The chain links TRBV7-8 to TRBJ2-7; no definite D call. The V gene's germline CDR1 is SGHVS and CDR2 FQNEAQ. This CDR3 comprises 11 residues. V lost 1 base, J lost 10 bases, and 8 bases lay in between. DNA for the CDR3: TGTGCCAGCAGCTTAGGAACATTCCAGTACTTC. Translating gives CASSLGTFQYF. Full variable domain (outside the CDR3, taken from reference TRBV7-8 and TRBJ2-7): GAGVSQSPRYKVAKRGQDVALRCDPISGHVSLFWYQQALGQGPEFLTYFQNEAQLDKSGLPSDRFFAERPEGSVSTLKIQRTQQEDSAVYLCASSLGTFQYFGPGTRLTVT.

The rearrangement uses TRBV20-1 and TRBJ2-5; possible D gene TRBD2, 5 bases. The CDR3 consists of 13 residues. Per the germline V gene, CDR1 is DFQATT and CDR2 is SNEGSKA (reference sequence). V was pared by 3 bases and J by 7 bases, with 15 bases between. The CDR3 coding sequence is TGCAGTGCTAGTTCTCGGGTGGCGGGGACCCAGTACTTC. It translates to CSASSRVAGTQYF.

The rearrangement links TRBV7-9 to TRBJ2-5, with 10 bases that match TRBD1. The V gene's germline CDR1 is SEHNR and CDR2 FQNEAQ (reference sequence). CDR3 length: 14 residues. The V and J ends lost 5 bases and 6 bases, in that order; junction bases with no gene match: 6. CDR3 region: CASSLDRGPKTQYF. The CDR3 DNA is TGTGCCAGCAGCCTTGACAGGGGGCCGAAGACCCAGTACTTC.

The rearrangement links TRBV20-1 to TRBJ1-5; D not certain. Trimming stripped 0 bases from V and 1 base from J, with 13 bases between. There are 16 residues in the CDR3. Germline CDR1 and CDR2: DFQATT and SNEGSKA (reference sequence). The CDR3 DNA reads as TGCAGTGCTAGAGATCGAAGGGTCACGAGCAATCAGCCCCAGCATTTT. This encodes CSARDRRVTSNQPQHF.

This sequence joins TRBV9 and TRBJ2-5; D gene uncertain. The J call is doubtful: the DNA matches TRBJ2-7 better. The CDR3 contains 10 residues. Per germline, CDR1 SGDLS and CDR2 YYNGEE. CDR3 nucleotides: TGTGCCAGCAGCCGGTGCGAGCAGTACTTC. Its protein product is CASSRCEQYF.

This clonotype turned up a few times. The chain carries TRBV20-1 and TRBJ1-6; 7 bases match TRBD1. The V gene's germline CDR1 is DFQATT and CDR2 SNEGSKA (reference sequence). With V trimmed by 6 bases and J by 10 bases, 15 bases remained unmatched. The CDR3 is 15 residues long. CDR3 protein: CSAVGNRGGGSPLHF. The CDR3 nucleotides are TGCAGTGCCGTAGGAAACAGGGGAGGAGGATCACCCCTCCACTTT.

The chain links TRBV18 to TRBJ2-1, with D possibly being TRBD2 (7 bases). V lost 3 bases and J 12 bases, leaving 24 bases between the germline ends. Germline CDR1 reads KGHSH; CDR2 reads LQKENI. The CDR3 runs to 16 residues. CDR3 amino acids: CASSPLKGGGSDVQFF. The CDR3 DNA reads as TGTGCCAGCTCACCTCTCAAGGGGGGAGGGAGCGATGTGCAGTTCTTC. The entire variable domain, with the rest obtained from reference TRBV18 and TRBJ2-1, is as follows: NAGVMQNPRHLVRRRGQEARLRCSPMKGHSHVYWYRQLPEEGLKFMVYLQKENIIDESGMPKERFSAEFPKEGPSILRIQQVVRGDSAAYFCASSPLKGGGSDVQFFGPGTRLTVL.

The chain carries TRBV5-1 and TRBJ2-6; a weak D match, TRBD2 (6 bases). This CDR3 spans 19 amino acids. Germline V gene lookup returns CDR1 SGHRS and CDR2 YFSETQ. Trimming pared 0 bases from V and 0 bases from J, leaving 16 bases between. The CDR3 DNA is TGCGCCAGCAGCTTGGTCCGCTTGAGGGGACTCTCTGGGGCCAACGTCCTGACTTTC. This sequence encodes CASSLVRLRGLSGANVLTF.

The chain recombines TRBV29-1 with TRBJ1-2; D gene uncertain. CDR3 length: 13 residues. V dropped 4 bases and J dropped 8 bases, with 17 bases sitting between them. Germline CDR1 is SQVTM and CDR2 is ANQGSEA. The chain's CDR3 is CSVGRAWNEGYTF. CDR3 coding DNA: TGCAGCGTTGGTAGGGCTTGGAATGAGGGCTACACCTTC. The full variable domain, its missing parts supplied by reference TRBV29-1 and TRBJ1-2, is SAVISQKPSRDICQRGTSLTIQCQVDSQVTMMFWYRQQPGQSLTLIATANQGSEATYESGFVIDKFPISRPNLTFSTLTVSNMSPEDSSIYLCSVGRAWNEGYTFGSGTRLTVV.

This clonotype was seen a few times. The CDR3 region has the DNA TGTGCCAGCAGTTACGCGGGGGTACAGGTTGGGACTAGCAGCCGCTACGAGCAGTACTTC. Its protein is CASSYAGVQVGTSSRYEQYF. The chain recombines TRBV6-5 with TRBJ2-5, with 9 bases fitting TRBD2. The J call may be faulty, since TRBJ2-7 better matches the DNA end. CDR1 is MNHEY, CDR2 SVGAGI, per germline. The CDR3 is 20 amino acids.

This chain connects TRBV12-3 or TRBV12-4 to TRBJ2-1, with D possibly being TRBD2 (7 bases). This CDR3 comprises 12 residues. The V end lost 4 bases, the J end lost 10 bases, and 11 bases lay between the germline ends. This CDR3 reads CASSWGGGEQFF. The CDR3 bases are TGTGCCAGCAGTTGGGGCGGGGGCGAGCAGTTCTTC.

The CDR3 DNA reads TGCGCCAGCAGCTGGGGATCTAGCAATGAGCAGTTCTTC. Its translation is CASSWGSSNEQFF. This rearrangement joins TRBV5-1 to TRBJ2-1; D is undetermined. Trimming removed 3 bases at V and 6 bases at J, with 10 bases between. Germline V lookup: CDR1 SGHRS, CDR2 YFSETQ. The CDR3 runs to 13 residues.

This clonotype came up once. The chain links TRBV29-1 to TRBJ2-5; 9 bases map to TRBD1. J was trimmed by 5 bases and V by 7 bases; bases with no gene match: 8. The CDR3 runs 13 residues. Germline V gives CDR1 SQVTM, CDR2 ANQGSEA. The CDR3: CSGRDRAGETQYF. The CDR3 coding sequence is TGCAGCGGCCGGGACAGGGCAGGGGAGACCCAGTACTTC.

This chain uses TRBV20-1 with TRBJ2-1; TRBD2 agrees at 10 bases. The germline CDR1 and CDR2 sequences are DFQATT and SNEGSKA (reference sequence). There are 13 residues in the CDR3. Trimming removed 3 bases from V and 9 bases from J; junction bases left unmatched: 5. The DNA for the CDR3 is TGCAGTGCTAGGCCTAGCGGGGGCGGTGAGCAGTTCTTC. Amino acid sequence: CSARPSGGGEQFF.

The rearrangement uses TRBV13 and TRBJ2-7; possibly TRBD1 or TRBD2 for D (5 bases each). The CDR3 is 15 residues long. The germline V and J ends were trimmed by 1 base and 3 bases, with 13 bases remaining between them. Germline V gene data show CDR1 as PRHDT and CDR2 as FYEKMQ (reference sequence). In nucleotides, the CDR3 is TGTGCCAGCAGCTTAGTGAGGGACGGTTACTACGAGCAGTACTTC. It translates to CASSLVRDGYYEQYF.

The V and J genes are TRBV2 and TRBJ2-1; 7 bases map to TRBD2. Germline V gives CDR1 SNHLY, CDR2 FYNNEI. The V gene end was trimmed by 7 bases and the J gene end by 6 bases; junction bases not matched to a gene: 3. This CDR3 is 12 amino acids long. CDR3 nucleotides: TGTGCCAGCACTGGGGAGGGCAATGAGCAGTTCTTC. The encoded protein is CASTGEGNEQFF.

The V and J genes are TRBV7-2 and TRBJ2-7, with TRBD2 identical over 9 bases. The V segment lost 4 bases and the J segment 7 bases; nucleotides outside the gene matches: 11. The germline CDR1 and CDR2 sequences are SGHTA and FQGNSA. CDR3 size: 15 residues. CDR3 in DNA: TGTGCCAGCAGCTACCGAGTAGCGGGAGTAAGTGAGCAGTACTTC. It codes for CASSYRVAGVSEQYF.

This chain uses TRBV6-5 with TRBJ1-2, with 7 nucleotides matching TRBD1. Germline V lookup: CDR1 MNHEY, CDR2 SVGAGI. Trimming cost V 6 bases and J 6 bases; bases outside gene matches: 7. There are 13 residues in the CDR3. CDR3 sequence (DNA): TGTGCCAGCAGCCCCCAGGGGGGCAATGGCTACACCTTC. It codes for CASSPQGGNGYTF.

This clonotype was found once. This CDR3 reads CASSFLERGRGYNEQFF. CDR3 nucleotides: TGTGCCAGCAGCTTTTTGGAACGGGGACGGGGTTACAATGAGCAGTTCTTC. The chain is built from TRBV13 and TRBJ2-1; D is perhaps TRBD1 or TRBD2 (5 bases each). V gave up 3 bases and J gave up 4 bases, with 19 bases separating them. This CDR3 has 17 residues. Germline values: CDR1 PRHDT, CDR2 FYEKMQ (reference sequence).